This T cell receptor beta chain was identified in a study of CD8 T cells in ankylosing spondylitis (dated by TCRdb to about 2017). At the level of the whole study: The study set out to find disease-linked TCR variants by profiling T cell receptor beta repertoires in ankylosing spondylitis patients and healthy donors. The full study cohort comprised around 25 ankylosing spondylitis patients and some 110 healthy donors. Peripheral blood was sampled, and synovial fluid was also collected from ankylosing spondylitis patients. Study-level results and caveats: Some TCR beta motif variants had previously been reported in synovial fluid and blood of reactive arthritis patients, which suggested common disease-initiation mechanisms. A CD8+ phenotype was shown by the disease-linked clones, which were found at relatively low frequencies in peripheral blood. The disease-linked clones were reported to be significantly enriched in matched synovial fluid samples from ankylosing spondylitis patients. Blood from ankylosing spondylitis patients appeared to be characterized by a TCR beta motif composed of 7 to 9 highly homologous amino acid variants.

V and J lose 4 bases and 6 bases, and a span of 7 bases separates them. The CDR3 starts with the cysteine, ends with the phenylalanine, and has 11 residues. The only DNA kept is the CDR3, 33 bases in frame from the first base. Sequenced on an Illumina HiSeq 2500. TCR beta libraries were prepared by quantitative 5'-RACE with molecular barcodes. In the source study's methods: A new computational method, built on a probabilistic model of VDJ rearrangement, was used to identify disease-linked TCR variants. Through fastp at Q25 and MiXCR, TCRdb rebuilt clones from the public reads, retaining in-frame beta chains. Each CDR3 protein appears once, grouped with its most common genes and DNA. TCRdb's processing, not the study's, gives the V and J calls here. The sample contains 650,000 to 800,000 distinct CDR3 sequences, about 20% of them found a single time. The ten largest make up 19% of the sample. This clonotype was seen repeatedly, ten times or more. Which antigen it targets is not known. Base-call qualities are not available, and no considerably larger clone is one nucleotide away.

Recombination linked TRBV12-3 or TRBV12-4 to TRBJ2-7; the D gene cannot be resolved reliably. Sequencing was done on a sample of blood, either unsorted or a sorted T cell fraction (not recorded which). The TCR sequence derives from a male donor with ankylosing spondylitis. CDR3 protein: CASSSAVEQYF. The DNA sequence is TGTGCCAGCAGTTCCGCGGTCGAGCAGTACTTC.